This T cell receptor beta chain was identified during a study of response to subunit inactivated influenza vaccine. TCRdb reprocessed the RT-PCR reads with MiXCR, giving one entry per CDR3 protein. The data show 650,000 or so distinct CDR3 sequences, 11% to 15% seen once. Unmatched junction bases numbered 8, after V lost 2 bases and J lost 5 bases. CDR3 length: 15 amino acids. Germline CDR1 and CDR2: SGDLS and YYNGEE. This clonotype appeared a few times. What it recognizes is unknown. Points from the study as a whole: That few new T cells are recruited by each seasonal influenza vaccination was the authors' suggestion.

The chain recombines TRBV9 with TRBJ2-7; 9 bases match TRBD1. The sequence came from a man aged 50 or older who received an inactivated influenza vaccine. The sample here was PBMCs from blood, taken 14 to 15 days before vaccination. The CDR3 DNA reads TGTGCCAGCAGCGTGTCCGGGACAGGGACCCACGAGCAGTACTTC. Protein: CASSVSGTGTHEQYF.